This T cell receptor (beta chain) was obtained from a study of vaccination effects on CD4 cells after COVID-19. Produced via immunoSEQ multiplex PCR; TCRdb's table is partial and in-frame only. The repertoire includes 20,000 to 30,000 clones, 65% to 85% of them detected once, and approximately 21% sits in the top ten. Between the trimmed V and J ends, which lost 7 bases and 6 bases, there was a span of 15 bases. Looked up from germline, CDR1 is SNHLY and CDR2 is FYNNEI. The CDR3 totals 14 residues. On this clone itself: Its antigen is currently unknown.

Viral peptide pools were used in the ViraFEST assay to expand antigen-specific CD4+ T cells, and sequencing came afterward. Following 10 days of culture, CD4+ T cells were isolated. This person's SARS-CoV-2 infection, confirmed by PCR, occurred between March and December 2020. The origin of this receptor is a human donor who had a prior SARS-CoV-2 infection. V and J are TRBV2 and TRBJ1-4; perhaps TRBD1 as D (5 bases). This specimen consisted of CD4+ T cells from PBMCs cultured with HCoV-NL63 spike peptides, obtained before COVID-19 vaccination. As DNA, the CDR3 is TGTGCCAGCAAGGGGAGCCTCGGAGATGAAAAACTGTTTTTT. This translates into CASKGSLGDEKLFF.